The next 2 T cell receptor beta chains were all read from a single sample in a study of blood T cell repertoires in COVID-19 (dated by TCRdb to the early 2020s). To prepare the library, the immunoSEQ multiplex PCR assay was applied. This is the immuneACCESS table as TCRdb keeps it, with only in-frame sequences that have V and J called. A part of the clones is gone; compared with another copy, unresolved V genes explain less than half, and the rest is unexplained. Within this sample are a few hundred thousand clones, with 85% to 90% of them counted one time only. The top ten clonotypes cover under 4.5% of the sample. The source material was peripheral blood. These receptors all come from a woman between 50 and 59 years old with active or convalescent COVID-19.

The V call is TRBV9, the J call TRBJ1-1; possibly TRBD1 for D (5 bases). Deletions cut 0 bases from V and 2 bases from J, with 11 bases between. The length of the CDR3 is 15 residues. Germline loops: CDR1 SGDLS, CDR2 YYNGEE. CDR3 in amino acids: CASSVEAGVNTEAFF. The CDR3 DNA sequence: TGTGCCAGCAGCGTAGAGGCGGGGGTAAACACTGAAGCTTTCTTT.

This chain connects TRBV28 to TRBJ2-5; the match to TRBD1 covers 7 bases. Losses at the gene ends were 6 bases for V and 5 bases for J; bases not matched to a gene: 12. The CDR3 contains 15 residues. Germline V gene data show CDR1 as MDHEN and CDR2 as SYDVKM. The CDR3 bases are TGTGCCAGCAGAAACCGACAGGGATCGGAGGAGACCCAGTACTTC. The encoded protein is CASRNRQGSEETQYF. The full variable domain, with the rest looked up from reference TRBV28 and TRBJ2-5, is DVKVTQSSRYLVKRTGEKVFLECVQDMDHENMFWYRQDPGLGLRLIYFSYDVKMKEKGDIPEGYSVSREKKERFSLILESASTNQTSMYLCASRNRQGSEETQYFGPGTRLLVL.